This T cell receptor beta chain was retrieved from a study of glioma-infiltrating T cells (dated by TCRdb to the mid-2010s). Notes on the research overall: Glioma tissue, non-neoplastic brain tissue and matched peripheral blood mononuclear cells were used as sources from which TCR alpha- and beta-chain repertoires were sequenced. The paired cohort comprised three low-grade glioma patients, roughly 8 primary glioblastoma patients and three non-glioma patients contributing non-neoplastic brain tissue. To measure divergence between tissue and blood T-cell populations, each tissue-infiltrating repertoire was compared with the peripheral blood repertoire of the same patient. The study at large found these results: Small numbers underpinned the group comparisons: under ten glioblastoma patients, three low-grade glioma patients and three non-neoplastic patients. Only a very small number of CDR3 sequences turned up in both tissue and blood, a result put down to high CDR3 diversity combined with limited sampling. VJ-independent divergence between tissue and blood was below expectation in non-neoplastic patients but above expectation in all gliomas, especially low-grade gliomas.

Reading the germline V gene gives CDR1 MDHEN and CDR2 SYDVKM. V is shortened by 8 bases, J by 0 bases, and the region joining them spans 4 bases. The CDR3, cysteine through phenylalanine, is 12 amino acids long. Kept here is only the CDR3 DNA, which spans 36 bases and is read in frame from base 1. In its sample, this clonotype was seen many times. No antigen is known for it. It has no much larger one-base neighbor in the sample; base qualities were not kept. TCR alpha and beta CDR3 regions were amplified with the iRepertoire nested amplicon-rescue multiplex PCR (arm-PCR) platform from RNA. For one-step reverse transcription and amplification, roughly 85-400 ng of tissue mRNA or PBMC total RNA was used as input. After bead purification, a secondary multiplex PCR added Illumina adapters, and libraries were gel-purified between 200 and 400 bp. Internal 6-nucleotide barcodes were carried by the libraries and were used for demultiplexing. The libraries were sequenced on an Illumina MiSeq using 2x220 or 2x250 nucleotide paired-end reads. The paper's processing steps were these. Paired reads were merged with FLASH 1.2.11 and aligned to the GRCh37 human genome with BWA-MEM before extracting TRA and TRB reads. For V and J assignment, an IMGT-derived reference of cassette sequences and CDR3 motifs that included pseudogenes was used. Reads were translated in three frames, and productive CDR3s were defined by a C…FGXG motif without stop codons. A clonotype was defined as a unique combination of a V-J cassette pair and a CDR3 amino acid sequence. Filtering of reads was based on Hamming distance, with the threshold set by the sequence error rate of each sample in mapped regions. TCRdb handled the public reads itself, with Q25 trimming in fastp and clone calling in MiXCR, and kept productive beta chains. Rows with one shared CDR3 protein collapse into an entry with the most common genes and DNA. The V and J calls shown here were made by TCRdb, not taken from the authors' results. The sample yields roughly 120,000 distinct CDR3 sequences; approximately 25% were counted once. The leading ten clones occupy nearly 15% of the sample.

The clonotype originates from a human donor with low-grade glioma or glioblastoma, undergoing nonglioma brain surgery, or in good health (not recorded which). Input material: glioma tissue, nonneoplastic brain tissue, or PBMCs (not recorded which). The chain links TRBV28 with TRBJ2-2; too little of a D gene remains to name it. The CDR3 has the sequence CASWANTGELFF. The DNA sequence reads TGTGCCAGCTGGGCGAACACCGGGGAGCTGTTTTTT.